The 3 T cell receptor beta chains presented below share a single source sample, sequenced in a study of blood T cell repertoires in COVID-19. TCRdb's table, derived via immunoSEQ multiplex PCR, lists solely in-frame clones and lacks some. The table shows a few hundred thousand clones, with 80% to 85% occurring only once. The sequenced sample was PBMCs or T cells enriched from blood (not recorded which). These receptors were taken from a man in his forties who had been exposed to COVID-19.

The chain combines TRBV7-9 with TRBJ2-3; TRBD2 aligns across 9 bases. The CDR3 sequence is 19 residues long. With V trimmed by 4 bases and J by 6 bases, 20 bases remained unmatched. Germline CDR1 reads SEHNR; CDR2 reads FQNEAQ (reference sequence). CDR3 region: CASSSQPGEAGGLGDTQYF. The CDR3 DNA is TGTGCCAGCAGCTCCCAACCCGGAGAGGCGGGAGGGCTCGGGGATACGCAGTATTTT.

This chain connects TRBV2 to TRBJ2-1, with TRBD1 matching 7 bases. The V gene's germline CDR1 is SNHLY and CDR2 FYNNEI. This CDR3 contains 15 residues. V was pared by 6 bases and J by 4 bases, with 9 bases of the junction left unmatched. The DNA for the CDR3 is TGTGCCAGCAGAATCCGGGACAGTGGGTACAATGAGCAGTTCTTC. The encoded protein is CASRIRDSGYNEQFF.

This chain uses TRBV7-9 with TRBJ2-1; possible D gene TRBD1, 5 bases. Germline V gene lookup returns CDR1 SEHNR and CDR2 FQNEAQ (reference sequence). This CDR3 has 13 residues. V was clipped by 5 bases and J by 8 bases, with 13 bases between them. CDR3 sequence reads: CASSKGRLDEQFF. The DNA for the CDR3 is TGTGCCAGCAGCAAGGGGCGCTTGGATGAGCAGTTCTTC.